These T cell receptor beta chains were read from a single sample in a study of shared clonotypes between healthy human individuals. Measured with immunoSEQ multiplex PCR; TCRdb has only the in-frame clones, and not every one. This repertoire shows 2 million to 2.5 million clones, over 85% found once; its top ten account for about 1.1%. The sequencing sample was made of naive CD8+ T cells sorted from blood. These receptors all stem from a man aged 18 to 30 in good health. Each CDR3 is given with its conserved first and last residue. A D gene is named only where the DNA matches it firmly. Clone size is stated in some rows and not others, as once, few, many or a class when expanded.

TRBD1	TRBV7-7	TRBJ2-6	once	TGTGCTAGCAGCTTACCCCGGGACAGGGAAGGTACTGGGGCCAACGTCCTGACTTTC	CASSLPRDREGTGANVLTF
-	TRBV6-5	TRBJ1-5	once	TGTGCCAGCAGTTACGCCGGGAGCGGGAAGCCCCAGCATTTT	CASSYAGSGKPQHF
-	TRBV21-1	TRBJ1-1	-	TGTGCCAGCAGCAAAACAGCGGGGGCGGGTACTGAAGCTTTCTTT	CASSKTAGAGTEAFF
-	TRBV28	TRBJ2-3	-	TGTGCCAGCAGTTTGGGGCAGGGGATAGATACGCAGTATTTT	CASSLGQGIDTQYF
-	TRBV6-6	TRBJ2-7	-	TGTGCCAGCAGTTATTCCCCAGACGAGCAGTACTTC	CASSYSPDEQYF
-	TRBV6-5	TRBJ2-7	-	TGTGCCAGCAGTCAGATCGGGAACTCCTACGAGCAGTACTTC	CASSQIGNSYEQYF
TRBD1	TRBV7-9	TRBJ2-7	-	TGTGCCAGCAGCATCATCGGGACAGGGGTTTCCTACGAGCAGTACTTC	CASSIIGTGVSYEQYF
TRBD1	TRBV11-2	TRBJ2-7	-	TGTGCCAGCAGCTCCAGGGGACAGGGGATCAACGAGCAGTACTTC	CASSSRGQGINEQYF
-	TRBV4-1	TRBJ1-1	-	TGCGCCAGCAGCCAAGATTCATCGGGAGTGGACACTGAAGCTTTCTTT	CASSQDSSGVDTEAFF
TRBD2	TRBV9	TRBJ2-5	-	TGTGCCAGCAGCGTAGCCGATGGATGGGAGGGTGAGACCCAGTACTTC	CASSVADGWEGETQYF
-	TRBV5-6	TRBJ2-5	-	TGTGCCAGCAGCTTGGTCAGGGAAGAGACCCAGTACTTC	CASSLVREETQYF
-	TRBV7-9	TRBJ1-1	-	TGTGCCAGCAGCTCCTGGACAGAGAACACTGAAGCTTTCTTT	CASSSWTENTEAFF
TRBD2	TRBV27	TRBJ2-7	-	TGTGCCAGCAGTTTAACGGGGGGAGGCTACGAGCAGTACTTC	CASSLTGGGYEQYF
-	TRBV7-2	TRBJ2-1	-	TGTGCCAGCAGCTTAGTGTCCAATGAGCAGTTCTTC	CASSLVSNEQFF
-	TRBV7-2	TRBJ2-2	-	TGTGCCAGCAGCTTACCATTAGCGGGACAGGTCGGGGAGCTGTTTTTT	CASSLPLAGQVGELFF
TRBD2	TRBV9	TRBJ2-3	-	TGTGCCAGCAGCTCCCCGGCGGGAGGTCTTGGAGATACGCAGTATTTT	CASSSPAGGLGDTQYF
-	TRBV5-4	TRBJ2-2	-	TGTGCCAGCAGCTTCAAACAGGAGTCCACCGGGGAGCTGTTTTTT	CASSFKQESTGELFF
-	TRBV5-1	TRBJ1-1	-	TGCGCCAGCAGCTTGGAAGGAGGCACTGAAGCTTTCTTT	CASSLEGGTEAFF
-	TRBV9	TRBJ1-2	-	TGTGCCAGCACCTTTCTTGAAGGGAATGGCTACACCTTC	CASTFLEGNGYTF
-	TRBV4-1	TRBJ1-4	-	TGCGCCAGCAGTTCCGACGGTTTAGAAAAACTGTTTTTT	CASSSDGLEKLFF
-	TRBV20-1	TRBJ1-2	-	TGCAGTGCTAGAGGACTCCATGGCTACACCTTC	CSARGLHGYTF
-	TRBV4-1	TRBJ2-7	-	TGCGCCAGCAGCTTAACAGAGATCTACGAGCAGTACTTC	CASSLTEIYEQYF
-	TRBV6-5	TRBJ2-7	-	TGTGCCAGCAGCCCAGGGACCGGTTACGAGCAGTACTTC	CASSPGTGYEQYF
TRBD1	TRBV15	TRBJ1-2	-	TGTGCCACCAGCAGAGGTGGACAGGGGGACTATGGCTACACCTTC	CATSRGGQGDYGYTF